A single sample is the source of the 2 T cell receptor beta chains below, sequenced in a study of follicular helper T cells after annual influenza vaccination. Stated time point: 2015-2016 season, pre-vaccination. Data came from immunoSEQ multiplex PCR; TCRdb stores just in-frame clones and leaves some out. The data contain more than 8,500 clones, roughly 80% of them singletons. Source: CXCR5+ CD38- circulating T follicular helper cells from blood, taken on the day of influenza vaccination. This sample's subset: circulating Tfh, non-naive CD4+CXCR5+PD-1+ (ICOS+CD38+ or ICOS-CD38-). The receptors shown here come from an adult who received the influenza vaccine.

The V call is TRBV10-3, the J call TRBJ2-1; the match to TRBD1 covers 7 bases. J lost 5 bases, V lost 0 bases, and 4 bases had no gene match. The CDR3 sequence is 15 residues long. The V gene's germline CDR1 is ENHRY and CDR2 SYGVKD. The CDR3 DNA reads TGTGCCATCAGTGAGTCCCCCCAGGGGGACAATGAGCAGTTCTTC. This translates into CAISESPQGDNEQFF.

This chain uses TRBV19 with TRBJ1-1, with D possibly being TRBD1 (5 bases). The germline V and J ends were trimmed by 4 bases and 5 bases, with 23 bases remaining between them. The germline CDR1 and CDR2 sequences are LNHDA and SQIVND (reference sequence). This CDR3 spans 17 amino acids. The CDR3 bases are TGTGCCAGTAGTACCAAAACCGGGGGATATGATCCAACTGAAGCTTTCTTT. This gives the protein CASSTKTGGYDPTEAFF.